This T cell receptor beta chain comes out of a study of CD8 T cells in ankylosing spondylitis. Regarding the study as a whole: A CD8+ phenotype characterized the disease-linked clones, which were relatively rare in peripheral blood. Past research had described some motif variants in reactive arthritis synovial fluid and blood. Ankylosing spondylitis blood appeared to be characterized by a TCR beta motif of about eight highly homologous variants.

CDR1 is DFQATT, CDR2 SNEGSKA, per germline (reference sequence). V lost 6 bases to trimming and J lost 2 bases, with 20 bases between them. This CDR3 region has 15 residues. TCRdb reprocessed the 5' RACE reads via MiXCR and lists one record per CDR3 protein. There are 150,000 or so distinct CDR3 sequences in the sample; approximately 10% occur only once, and 25% to 30% lies in the top ten. This clonotype was seen many times. Its antigen is unidentified. What was sequenced was blood, either unsorted or a sorted T cell fraction (not recorded which). The sequence was obtained from a male donor with ankylosing spondylitis or in good health (not recorded which). The rearrangement joins TRBV20-1 to TRBJ2-7; D unresolved. The CDR3 sequence is CSAPRGPSSTYEQYF. CDR3 bases: TGCAGTGCCCCTCGTGGCCCTTCAAGTACCTACGAGCAGTACTTC.